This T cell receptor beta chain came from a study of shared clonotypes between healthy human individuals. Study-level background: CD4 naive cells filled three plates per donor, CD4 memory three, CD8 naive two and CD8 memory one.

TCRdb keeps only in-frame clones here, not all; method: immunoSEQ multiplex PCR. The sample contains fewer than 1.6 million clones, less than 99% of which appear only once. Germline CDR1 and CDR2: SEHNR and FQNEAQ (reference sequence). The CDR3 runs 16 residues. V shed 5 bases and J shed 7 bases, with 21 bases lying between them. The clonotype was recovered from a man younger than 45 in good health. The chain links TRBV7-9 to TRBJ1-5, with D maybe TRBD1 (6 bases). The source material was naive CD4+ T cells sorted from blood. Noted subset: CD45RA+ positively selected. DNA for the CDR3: TGTGCCAGCAGCCTTGGGGGGCAGGGGCTCGGGCAGCCCCAGCATTTT. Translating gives CASSLGGQGLGQPQHF. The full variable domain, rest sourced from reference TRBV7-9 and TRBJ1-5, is DTGVSQNPRHKITKRGQNVTFRCDPISEHNRLYWYRQTLGQGPEFLTYFQNEAQLEKSRLLSDRFSAERPKGSFSTLEIQRTEQGDSAMYLCASSLGGQGLGQPQHFGDGTRLSIL.